This T cell receptor beta chain came from a study of OX40 agonist ivuxolimab in advanced cancers. Study summary: Partial response was recorded in three patients: one hepatocellular carcinoma and two cutaneous melanoma cases.

Germline CDR1 and CDR2: MNHNS and SASEGT. V lost 10 bases, J lost 3 bases, and 16 bases lay in between. This CDR3 comprises 14 residues. Repertoires were generated with immunoSEQ multiplex PCR, while TCRdb's copy carries only in-frame clones and drops some. The sample shows 55,000 to 85,000 clones, roughly 85% of them seen only once. Here the sequenced sample was CD4+ or CD8+ T cells sorted from blood, taken in a trial of the OX40 agonist ivuxolimab. The chain combines TRBV6-1 with TRBJ1-5, with TRBD1 as a possible D gene (5 bases). This TCR came from an adult with an advanced solid tumor such as melanoma, head and neck, liver or kidney cancer. CDR3 protein: CATSGGILNQPQHF. Written as DNA, the CDR3 is TGTGCCACCTCCGGGGGGATCCTCAATCAGCCCCAGCATTTT.